This T cell receptor (beta chain) was identified in a study of blood T cell repertoires in COVID-19. Looking at the study overall: The samples span acute and convalescent COVID-19 from the United States, Italy and Spain. PBMCs, B-cell-depleted T cells, or T cells were the source of the cDNA or gDNA that made up the material.

The V end was cut by 4 bases, the J end by 7 bases, with 14 bases between. The CDR3 has 13 amino acids. Germline V gene sequence: CDR1 LGHNA, CDR2 YNFKEQ. Per the study methods: Amplifying reference gene primers gave estimates of nucleated cell counts. TCRdb's table, derived via immunoSEQ multiplex PCR, lists solely in-frame clones and lacks some. From that table come the V and J calls and clone size; the DNA was used to work out D and trimming. The profile shows approximately 210,000 clones, roughly four fifths of them singletons. The sample taken for sequencing was peripheral blood. The V call is TRBV4-2, the J call TRBJ2-7, with D possibly being TRBD2 (5 bases). The origin of this receptor is a woman aged 40 to 49 with active or convalescent COVID-19. The CDR3 nucleotides are TGTGCCAGCAGCCGGGAGAATCAAGGGGAGCAGTACTTC. Protein sequence: CASSRENQGEQYF.